This TCR beta chain comes out of a study of cytomegalovirus exposure and HLA in healthy donors. Across the whole study: Researchers previously reported finding fewer than 140 million unique TCR beta sequences from around 200 million T cells. Within the Caucasian-associated ancestry cluster were roughly 82% of the approximately 400 genotyped donors. Study results and caveats: V- and J-gene trimming of TCR beta was linked (in a later analysis) to a missense DCLRE1C variant. Upon later analysis, TCR association rates were observed to vary by HLA locus, being highest for DRB1 and lowest for HLA-C.

A remark on this clone: Its target is not known. At one boundary the junction diverges from the germline segment, which might be a read error.

Primers for the PCR totalled 60 Vbeta and 13 Jbeta. Some clones are missing from TCRdb's copy, which holds only in-frame ones; the method was immunoSEQ multiplex PCR. Found here are about 150,000 clones, 84% of them singletons; the top ten hold less than 2.5%. Input material: PBMCs. The sequence came from a boy younger than 10 in good health and CMV-seronegative.

The CDR3 protein is CSSSSDSLNEKLFF. The CDR3 bases are TGTTCCAGCAGCTCTGACAGCTTAAATGAAAAACTGTTTTTT. V is TRBV7-9 and J is TRBJ1-4; D is possibly TRBD1 (5 bases). CDR1 is SEHNR, CDR2 FQNEAQ, per germline (reference sequence). This CDR3 is built from 14 residues.